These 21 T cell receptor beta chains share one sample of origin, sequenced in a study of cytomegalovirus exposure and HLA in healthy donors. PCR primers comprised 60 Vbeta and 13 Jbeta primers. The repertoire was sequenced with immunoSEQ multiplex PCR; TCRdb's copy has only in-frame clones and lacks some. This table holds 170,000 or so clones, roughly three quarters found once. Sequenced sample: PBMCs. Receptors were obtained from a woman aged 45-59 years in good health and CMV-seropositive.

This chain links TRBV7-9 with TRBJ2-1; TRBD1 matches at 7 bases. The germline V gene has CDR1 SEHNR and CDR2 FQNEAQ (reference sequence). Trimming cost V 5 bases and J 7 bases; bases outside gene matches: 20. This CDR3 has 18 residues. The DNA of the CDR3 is TGTGCCAGCAGCCCAAGACCCAGAAGGACAGGTTTATGGAATGAGCAGTTCTTC. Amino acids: CASSPRPRRTGLWNEQFF.

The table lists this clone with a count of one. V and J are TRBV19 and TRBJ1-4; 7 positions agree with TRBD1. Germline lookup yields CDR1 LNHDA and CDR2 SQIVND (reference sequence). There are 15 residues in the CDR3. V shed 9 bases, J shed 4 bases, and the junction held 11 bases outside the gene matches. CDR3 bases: TGTGCCAGCTCCCGGGACAGATATTATAATGAAAAACTGTTTTTT. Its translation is CASSRDRYYNEKLFF.

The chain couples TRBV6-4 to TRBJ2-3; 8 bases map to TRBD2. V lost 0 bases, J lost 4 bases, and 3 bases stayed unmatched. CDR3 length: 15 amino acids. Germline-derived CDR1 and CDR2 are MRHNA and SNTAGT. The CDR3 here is CASSDSETSADTQYF. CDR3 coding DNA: TGTGCCAGCAGTGACTCGGAGACTAGCGCAGATACGCAGTATTTT.

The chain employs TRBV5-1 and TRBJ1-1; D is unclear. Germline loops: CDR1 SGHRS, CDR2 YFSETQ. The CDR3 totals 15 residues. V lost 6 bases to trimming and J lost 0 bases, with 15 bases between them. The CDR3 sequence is CASTYGLSVNTEAFF. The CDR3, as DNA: TGCGCCAGCACTTATGGGCTTTCGGTGAACACTGAAGCTTTCTTT.

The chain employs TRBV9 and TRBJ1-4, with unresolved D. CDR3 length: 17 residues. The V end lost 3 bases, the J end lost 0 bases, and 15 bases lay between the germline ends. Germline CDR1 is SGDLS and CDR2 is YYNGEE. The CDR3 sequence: CASSASVREPTNEKLFF. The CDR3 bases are TGTGCCAGCAGCGCAAGCGTGAGGGAACCAACTAATGAAAAACTGTTTTTT.

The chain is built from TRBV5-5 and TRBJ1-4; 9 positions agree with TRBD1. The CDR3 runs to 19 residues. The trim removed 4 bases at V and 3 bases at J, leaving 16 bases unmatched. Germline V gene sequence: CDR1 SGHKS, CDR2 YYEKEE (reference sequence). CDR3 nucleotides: TGTGCCAGCAGCATGAGGACAGGGGCTCAGCTAGGAGCTAATGAAAAACTGTTTTTT. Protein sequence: CASSMRTGAQLGANEKLFF.

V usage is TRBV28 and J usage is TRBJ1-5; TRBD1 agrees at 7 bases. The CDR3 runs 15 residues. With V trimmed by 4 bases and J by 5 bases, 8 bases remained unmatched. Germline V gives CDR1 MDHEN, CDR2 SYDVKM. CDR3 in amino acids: CASSSTGPNYQPQHF. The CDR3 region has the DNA TGTGCCAGCAGTTCGACAGGGCCCAATTATCAGCCCCAGCATTTT.

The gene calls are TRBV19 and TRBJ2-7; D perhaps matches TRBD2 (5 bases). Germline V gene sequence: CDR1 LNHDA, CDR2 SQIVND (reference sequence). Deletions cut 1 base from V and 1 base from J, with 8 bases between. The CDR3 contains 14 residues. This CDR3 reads CASSIGGLSYEQYF. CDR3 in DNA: TGTGCCAGTAGTATAGGTGGACTTTCCTACGAGCAGTACTTC.

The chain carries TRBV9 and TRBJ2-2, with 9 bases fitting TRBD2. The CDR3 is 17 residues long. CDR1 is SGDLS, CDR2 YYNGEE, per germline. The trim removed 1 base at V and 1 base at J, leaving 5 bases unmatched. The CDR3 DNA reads TGTGCCAGCAGCGTACTTAGCGGGGGCCTGAACACCGGGGAGCTGTTTTTT. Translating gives CASSVLSGGLNTGELFF.

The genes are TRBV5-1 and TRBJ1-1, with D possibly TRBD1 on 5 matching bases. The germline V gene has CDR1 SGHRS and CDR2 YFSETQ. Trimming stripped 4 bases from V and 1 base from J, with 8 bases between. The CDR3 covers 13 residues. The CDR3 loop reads CASSNQGNTEAFF. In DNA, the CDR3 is TGCGCCAGCAGCAATCAGGGGAACACTGAAGCTTTCTTT.

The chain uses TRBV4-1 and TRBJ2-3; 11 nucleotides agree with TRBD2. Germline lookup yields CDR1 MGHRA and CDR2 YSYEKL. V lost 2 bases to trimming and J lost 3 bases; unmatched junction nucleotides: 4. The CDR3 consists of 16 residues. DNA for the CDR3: TGCGCCAGCAGCCAAACTAGCGGGGGATCTACAGATACGCAGTATTTT. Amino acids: CASSQTSGGSTDTQYF.

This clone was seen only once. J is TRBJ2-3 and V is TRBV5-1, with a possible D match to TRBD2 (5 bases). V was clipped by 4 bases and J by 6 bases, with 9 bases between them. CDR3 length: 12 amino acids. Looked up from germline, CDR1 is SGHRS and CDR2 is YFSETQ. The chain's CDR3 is CASSPEADTQYF. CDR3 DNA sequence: TGCGCCAGCAGCCCGGAGGCGGATACGCAGTATTTT.

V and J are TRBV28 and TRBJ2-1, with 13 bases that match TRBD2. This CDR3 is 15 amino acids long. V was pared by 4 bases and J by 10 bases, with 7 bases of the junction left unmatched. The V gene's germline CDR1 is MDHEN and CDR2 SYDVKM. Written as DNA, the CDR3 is TGTGCCAGCAGTTGGACTAGCGGGGGCCTCAGCGAGCAGTTCTTC. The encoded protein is CASSWTSGGLSEQFF.

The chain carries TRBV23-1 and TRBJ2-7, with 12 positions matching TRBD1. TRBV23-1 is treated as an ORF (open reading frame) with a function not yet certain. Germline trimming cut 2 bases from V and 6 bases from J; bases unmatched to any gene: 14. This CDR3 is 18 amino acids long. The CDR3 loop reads CASSQPNFSGQGACEQYF. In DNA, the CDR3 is TGCGCCAGCAGTCAACCAAATTTCTCGGGACAGGGGGCGTGCGAGCAGTACTTC.

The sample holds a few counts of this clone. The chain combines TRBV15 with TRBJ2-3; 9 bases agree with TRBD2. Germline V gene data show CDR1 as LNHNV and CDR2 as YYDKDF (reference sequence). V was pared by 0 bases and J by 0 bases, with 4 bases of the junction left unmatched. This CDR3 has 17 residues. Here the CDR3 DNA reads TGTGCCACCAGCAGAGATCTAGCGGGGCCTAGCACAGATACGCAGTATTTT. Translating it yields CATSRDLAGPSTDTQYF.

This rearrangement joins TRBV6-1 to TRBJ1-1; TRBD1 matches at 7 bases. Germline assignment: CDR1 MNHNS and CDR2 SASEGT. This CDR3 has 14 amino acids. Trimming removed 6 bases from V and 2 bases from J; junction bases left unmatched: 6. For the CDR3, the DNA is TGTGCCAGCAGGGACCAGGGGGGTAACACTGAAGCTTTCTTT. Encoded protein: CASRDQGGNTEAFF.

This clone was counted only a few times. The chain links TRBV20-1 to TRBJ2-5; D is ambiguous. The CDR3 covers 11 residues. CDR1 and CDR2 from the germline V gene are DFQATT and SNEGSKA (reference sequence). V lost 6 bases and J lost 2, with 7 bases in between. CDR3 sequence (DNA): TGCAGTGCCGAGAAACAAGAGACCCAGTACTTC. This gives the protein CSAEKQETQYF.

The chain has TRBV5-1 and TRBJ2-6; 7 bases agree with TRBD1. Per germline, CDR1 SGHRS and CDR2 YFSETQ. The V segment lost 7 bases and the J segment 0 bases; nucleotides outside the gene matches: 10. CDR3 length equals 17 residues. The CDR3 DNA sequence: TGCGCCAGCGGCCAGGGGGTTCCCGGCTCTGGGGCCAACGTCCTGACTTTC. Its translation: CASGQGVPGSGANVLTF.

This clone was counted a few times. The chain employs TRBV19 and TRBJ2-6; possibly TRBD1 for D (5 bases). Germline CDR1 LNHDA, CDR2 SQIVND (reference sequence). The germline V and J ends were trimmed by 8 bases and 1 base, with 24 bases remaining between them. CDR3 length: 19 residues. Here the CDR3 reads CASCKGAVSPFSGANVLTF. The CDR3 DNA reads TGTGCCAGTTGCAAAGGGGCAGTTAGCCCGTTTTCTGGGGCCAACGTCCTGACTTTC. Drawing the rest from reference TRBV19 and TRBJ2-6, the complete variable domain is DGGITQSPKYLFRKEGQNVTLSCEQNLNHDAMYWYRQDPGQGLRLIYYSQIVNDFQKGDIAEGYSVSREKKESFPLTVTSAQKNPTAFYLCASCKGAVSPFSGANVLTFGAGSRLTVL.

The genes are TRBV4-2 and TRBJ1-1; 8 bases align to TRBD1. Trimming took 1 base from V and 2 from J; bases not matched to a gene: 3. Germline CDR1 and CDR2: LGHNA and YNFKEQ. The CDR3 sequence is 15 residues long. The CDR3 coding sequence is TGTGCCAGCAGCCAAGGAGCAGGGGGCAACACTGAAGCTTTCTTT. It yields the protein CASSQGAGGNTEAFF.

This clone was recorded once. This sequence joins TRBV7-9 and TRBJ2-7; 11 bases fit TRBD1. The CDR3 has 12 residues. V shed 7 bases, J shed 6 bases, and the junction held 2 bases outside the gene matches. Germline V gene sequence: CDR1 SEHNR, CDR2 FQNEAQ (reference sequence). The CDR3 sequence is CASIGTGGEQYF. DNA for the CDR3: TGTGCCAGCATCGGGACAGGGGGCGAGCAGTACTTC. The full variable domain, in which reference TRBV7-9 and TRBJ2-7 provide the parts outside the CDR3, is DTGVSQNPRHKITKRGQNVTFRCDPISEHNRLYWYRQTLGQGPEFLTYFQNEAQLEKSRLLSDRFSAERPKGSFSTLEIQRTEQGDSAMYLCASIGTGGEQYFGPGTRLTVT.